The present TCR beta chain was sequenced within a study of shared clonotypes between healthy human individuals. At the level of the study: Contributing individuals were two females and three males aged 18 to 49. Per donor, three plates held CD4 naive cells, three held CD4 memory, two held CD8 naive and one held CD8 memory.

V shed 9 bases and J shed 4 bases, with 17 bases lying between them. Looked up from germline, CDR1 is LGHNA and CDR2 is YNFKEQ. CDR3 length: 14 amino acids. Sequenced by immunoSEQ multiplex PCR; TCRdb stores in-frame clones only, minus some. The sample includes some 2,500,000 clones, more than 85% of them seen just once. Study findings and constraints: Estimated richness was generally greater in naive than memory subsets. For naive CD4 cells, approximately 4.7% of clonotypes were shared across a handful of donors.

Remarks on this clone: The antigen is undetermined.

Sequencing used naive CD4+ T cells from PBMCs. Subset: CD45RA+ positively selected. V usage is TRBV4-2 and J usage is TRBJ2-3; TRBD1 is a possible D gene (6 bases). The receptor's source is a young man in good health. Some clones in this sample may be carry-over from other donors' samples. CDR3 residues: CASSQGVVSDTQYF. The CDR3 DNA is TGTGCCAGTTCACAGGGTGTAGTCTCAGATACGCAGTATTTT.